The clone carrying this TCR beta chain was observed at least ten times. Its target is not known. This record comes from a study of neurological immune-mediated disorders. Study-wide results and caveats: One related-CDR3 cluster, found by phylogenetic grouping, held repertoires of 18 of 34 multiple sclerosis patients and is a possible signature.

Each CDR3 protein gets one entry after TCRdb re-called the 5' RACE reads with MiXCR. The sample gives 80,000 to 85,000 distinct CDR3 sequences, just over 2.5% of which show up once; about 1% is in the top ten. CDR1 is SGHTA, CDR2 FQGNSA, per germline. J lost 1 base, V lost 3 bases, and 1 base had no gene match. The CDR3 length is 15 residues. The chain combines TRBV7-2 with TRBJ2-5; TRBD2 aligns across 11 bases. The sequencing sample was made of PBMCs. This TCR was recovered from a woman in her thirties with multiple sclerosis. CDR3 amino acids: CASSLGLAVQETQYF. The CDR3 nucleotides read TGTGCCAGCAGCTTGGGACTAGCGGTCCAAGAGACCCAGTACTTC.